What follows describes a single T cell receptor (beta chain). Its antigen is as yet unknown. TCRbeta library preparation incorporated unique molecular identifiers. From the PCR reads, TCRdb called clonotypes with MiXCR, one entry per CDR3 protein. The sample includes fewer than 700,000 distinct CDR3 sequences, roughly 13% of them seen just once. This record comes from a study of T-cell reconstitution after alpha-beta-depleted transplantation in children. Germline V gene sequence: CDR1 DFQATT, CDR2 SNEGSKA (reference sequence). The CDR3 is 13 residues long. The V and J ends lost 5 bases and 1 base respectively, with 10 bases between them. Study conclusions and caveats: Expanded graft clones numbering several hundred reportedly gave rise to alpha-beta T cells about two months after transplant.

The origin of this receptor is a male patient aged 10 to 17 who had a stem cell transplant for acute myeloid leukemia, so the T cells may come from the graft donor. Source: PBMCs, mostly from graft donor cells, taken 360 days after TCRalphabeta/CD19-depleted stem cell transplant. J is TRBJ2-3 and V is TRBV20-1; D call uncertain. In DNA, the CDR3 is TGCAGTGCTGCCCTTATTGGCACAGATACGCAGTATTTT. Translated, it gives CSAALIGTDTQYF.